These T cell receptor beta chains were read from a single sample in a study of cytomegalovirus exposure and HLA in healthy donors. Repertoires were generated with immunoSEQ multiplex PCR, while TCRdb's copy carries only in-frame clones and drops some. The sample contains around 170,000 clones, more than 60% of which appear only once. Source material: PBMCs. The receptors come from a young man in good health and CMV-seronegative. Both conserved end residues are part of each CDR3. A D gene is named only where the DNA matches it firmly. The size entry is marked missing in some rows and otherwise reads once, few, many or a size class.

V	size	J	length	D	CDR3	DNA
TRBV10-3	few	TRBJ1-1	16	NA	CAISAGGGIMNTEAFF	TGTGCCATCAGTGCGGGAGGGGGAATTATGAACACTGAAGCTTTCTTT
TRBV13	NA	TRBJ2-7	11	NA	CASSLNHEQYF	TGTGCCAGCAGCCTTAATCACGAGCAGTACTTC
TRBV29-1	few	TRBJ2-3	13	NA	CSVEGGGADTQYF	TGCAGCGTTGAGGGGGGTGGGGCAGATACGCAGTATTTT
TRBV2	NA	TRBJ2-7	14	TRBD1	CASRPGTGGYEQYF	TGTGCCAGCAGGCCCGGGACAGGGGGCTACGAGCAGTACTTC
TRBV5-4	once	TRBJ1-1	15	TRBD1	CASSTHRGPNTEAFF	TGTGCCAGCAGCACCCACAGGGGGCCGAACACTGAAGCTTTCTTT
TRBV19	NA	TRBJ1-1	15	NA	CASSIDLRGNTEAFF	TGTGCCAGTAGTATAGATCTGCGGGGGAACACTGAAGCTTTCTTT
TRBV27	NA	TRBJ2-7	13	TRBD1	CASRRDRGDEQYF	TGTGCCAGCAGGAGGGACAGAGGTGACGAGCAGTACTTC
TRBV5-3	NA	TRBJ1-5	18	TRBD1	CARSQRPGQGYSNQPQHF	TGTGCCAGAAGCCAGCGACCGGGACAGGGGTATAGCAATCAGCCCCAGCATTTT
TRBV7-9	few	TRBJ2-6	17	TRBD1	CASSKRDRGSGANVLTF	TGTGCCAGCAGCAAAAGGGACAGGGGATCTGGGGCCAACGTCCTGACTTTC
TRBV15	few	TRBJ2-5	13	TRBD1	CATSRGQGETQYF	TGTGCCACCAGCCGGGGACAGGGGGAGACCCAGTACTTC
TRBV27	NA	TRBJ2-2	17	TRBD2	CASSMGLAGGNTGELFF	TGTGCCAGCAGTATGGGACTAGCGGGAGGGAACACCGGGGAGCTGTTTTTT
TRBV6-6	NA	TRBJ1-1	15	NA	CASSYPQGGGTEAFF	TGTGCCAGCAGTTACCCTCAGGGAGGAGGCACTGAAGCTTTCTTT
TRBV7-2	NA	TRBJ2-1	13	NA	CASSLGSYNEQFF	TGTGCCAGCAGCTTAGGTTCGTACAATGAGCAGTTCTTC
TRBV5-6	NA	TRBJ1-5	15	TRBD1	CASSLGDRDNQPQHF	TGTGCCAGCAGCTTGGGGGACAGGGATAATCAGCCCCAGCATTTT
TRBV7-8	NA	TRBJ2-3	16	TRBD2	CASSSGRTSGADTQYF	TGTGCCAGCAGCTCAGGCAGGACTAGCGGCGCAGATACGCAGTATTTT
TRBV18	NA	TRBJ2-1	11	NA	CASSPGNEQFF	TGTGCCAGCTCACCCGGCAATGAGCAGTTCTTC